This TCR beta chain was identified in a study of tumor-infiltrating lymphocytes in primary liver carcinoma. Findings and limits, study-wide: It was in tumors, not blood, that the top-250-clone fraction was significantly higher (p = 0.039).

A few counts support this clonotype. Its matching antigen is unknown. They got blood RNA out of unsorted whole blood and also pulled out germline DNA. Those patients suffered from chronic HBV infection and were treatment-naive. Constant-region priming of 500 ng total RNA yielded TCR beta cDNA. Employing slightly modified ARM-PCR, three nested multiplex PCR rounds were run, and these gave rise to the TCR beta libraries. The study ran its first two PCR rounds for roughly 10 cycles each, using TRBV1-TRBV30 forward primers and a C-beta reverse primer. TCRdb re-analysed the multiplex PCR reads in MiXCR, keeping a single row per CDR3 protein. The data show a few hundred thousand distinct CDR3 sequences, with 45% to 70% seen just once and over 15% held by the top ten. Trimming removed 6 bases from V and 5 bases from J, with 13 bases in between. This CDR3 has 12 amino acids. Germline V gene data show CDR1 as SQVTM and CDR2 as ANQGSEA.

The chain has TRBV29-1 and TRBJ1-2; D might be TRBD1 (5 bases). The sequence was obtained from a woman aged 25 to 45 with primary liver carcinoma and hepatitis B virus infection. The source material was peripheral blood. This CDR3 reads CSVEGFFYGYTF. For the CDR3, the DNA is TGCAGCGTAGAGGGGTTTTTTTATGGCTACACCTTC.